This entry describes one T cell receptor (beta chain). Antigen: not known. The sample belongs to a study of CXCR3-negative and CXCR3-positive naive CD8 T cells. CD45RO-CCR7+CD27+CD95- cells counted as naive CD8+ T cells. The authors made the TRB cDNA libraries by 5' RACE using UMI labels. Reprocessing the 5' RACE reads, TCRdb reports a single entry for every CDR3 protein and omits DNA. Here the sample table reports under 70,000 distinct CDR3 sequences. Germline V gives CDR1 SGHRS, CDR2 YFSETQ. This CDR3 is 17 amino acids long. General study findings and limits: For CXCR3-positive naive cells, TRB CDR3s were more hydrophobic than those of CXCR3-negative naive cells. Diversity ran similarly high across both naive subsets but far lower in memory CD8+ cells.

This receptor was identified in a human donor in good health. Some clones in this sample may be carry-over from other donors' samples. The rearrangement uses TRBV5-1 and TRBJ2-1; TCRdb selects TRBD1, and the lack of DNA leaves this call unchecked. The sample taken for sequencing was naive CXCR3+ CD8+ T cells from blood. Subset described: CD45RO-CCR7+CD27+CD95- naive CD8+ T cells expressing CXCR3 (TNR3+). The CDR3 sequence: CASSSKVGGQGRNEQFF.